The sequence of this TCR beta chain was determined in a study of CD8 T cells in Susac syndrome. RNA in amounts of roughly 0.5 to 1 ug was reverse transcribed with random hexamers. Amplification of TCR beta CDR3 by immunoSEQ multiplex PCR spanned 54 Vbeta and 13 Jbeta. TCRdb itself ran the immunoSEQ multiplex PCR reads through MiXCR, one entry per CDR3 protein. The sample includes about 280,000 distinct CDR3 sequences, 70% to 90% of them seen just once. Bulk CD8+ and CD4+ cells came from magnetic negative isolation; CD8+ TEMRA by FACS. Germline-derived CDR1 and CDR2 are MNHNS and SASEGT. J was trimmed by 5 bases and V by 7 bases; bases with no gene match: 10. The CDR3 length is 15 residues.

The clonotype comes from a human donor with multiple sclerosis. V is TRBV6-1 and J is TRBJ2-5; 10 bases line up with TRBD2. Sequencing was performed on CD8+ T cells from PBMCs. Here the CDR3 DNA reads TGTGCCAGCACCGGGCTAGCGGGAGATAAGGAGACCCAGTACTTC. Its protein is CASTGLAGDKETQYF.